This T cell receptor beta chain originates from a study of T-cell memory formation after mild COVID-19. Study findings and constraints: A second wave expanding day 15 to 37 was CD4+-biased; contracting clones were balanced. CD4+ contracting clones were mainly CM and EM; CD8+ ones, EMRA.

In TCRdb, the 5' RACE reads were re-called with MiXCR into one record per CDR3 protein. The table has about 340,000 distinct CDR3 sequences, approximately 14% seen once. The CDR3 sequence is 14 residues long. Trimming shortened V by 1 base and J by 8 bases, and 10 bases separated the two germline ends. Germline CDR1 reads SGDLS; CDR2 reads YYNGEE. This clonotype was counted only a few times. Its antigen is not known. The sequencing sample was made of PBMCs or a T cell subset sorted from them (not recorded which). V usage is TRBV9 and J usage is TRBJ1-6, with a tentative D call TRBD1 (5 bases). This receptor was obtained from a young man who had mild COVID-19 (a few samples of this study predate the infection). Cell type and time point are not known. CDR3 region: CASSVRGVDSPLHF. For the CDR3, the DNA is TGTGCCAGCAGCGTACGGGGCGTGGATTCACCCCTCCACTTT. The whole variable domain, filled in from reference TRBV9 and TRBJ1-6, reads DSGVTQTPKHLITATGQRVTLRCSPRSGDLSVYWYQQSLDQGLQFLIQYYNGEERAKGNILERFSAQQFPDLHSELNLSSLELGDSALYFCASSVRGVDSPLHFGNGTRLTVT.